This T cell receptor (beta chain) appears in the sequencing data of a study of blood T cell repertoires in COVID-19. The method was immunoSEQ multiplex PCR; TCRdb's version includes in-frame clones alone and lacks a portion of them. Found here are about 75,000 clones, 85% to 90% of them singletons; the top ten hold over 2.5%. Trimming at V came to 3 bases and at J to 5 bases, leaving 8 bases not matched to a gene. The CDR3 loop spans 16 amino acids. CDR1 is ENHRY, CDR2 SYGVKD, per germline. The sequenced material came from peripheral blood. The receptor was isolated from a human donor in a cohort sampled during active COVID-19. The chain uses TRBV10-3 and TRBJ2-1; 9 bases are a match to TRBD2. The CDR3 sequence: CAISDRVAGANNEQFF. CDR3 in DNA: TGTGCCATCAGTGACAGAGTAGCGGGGGCGAACAATGAGCAGTTCTTC.